This T cell receptor (beta chain) derives from a study of shared clonotypes between healthy human individuals. HIV-negative, healthy adults without recent acute infections or vaccinations were the donors. V shed 5 bases and J shed 4 bases, with 15 bases lying between them. The CDR3 has 15 residues. CDR1 is MNHEY and CDR2 is SMNVEV in the germline V gene (reference sequence). Regarding this clone: Other DNA sequences from this sample encode an identical CDR3 as well.

It was at deep level that the assay was run. Sorted-subset replicate PCR reactions were performed with approximately 200 ng DNA, corresponding to roughly 31,000 T cell genomes. The assay was immunoSEQ multiplex PCR, and TCRdb's table has in-frame clones only and misses some. The top ten hold 0.055% to 0.075% of the sample, which has 500,000 to 550,000 clones, approximately 95% seen once. The sequencing sample was made of naive CD4+ T cells sorted from blood. As for subset: CD45RA+ positively selected. The sequence derives from a woman under 40 in good health. The chain uses TRBV27 and TRBJ2-1; D not resolved. This CDR3 is CASSRLAGDYNEQFF. Here the CDR3 DNA reads TGTGCCAGCAGTAGACTGGCAGGAGATTACAATGAGCAGTTCTTC.